The rows below give T cell receptor beta chains drawn from one sample of a study of cytomegalovirus exposure and HLA in healthy donors. Assay used: immunoSEQ multiplex PCR; TCRdb lists only in-frame clones, some missing. Its listing shows over 70,000 clones. Sequences were obtained from PBMCs. The source is a woman aged 40 to 50 in good health and CMV-seropositive. Both conserved end residues are trimmed from each CDR3. A D gene is named only where the DNA matches it firmly.

>TRBV19|TRBD2
ASSTVAGPLSEQY
>TRBV10-2|NA
ASSESSGNQPQH
>TRBV5-6|TRBD2
ASTLSGGPYQETQY
>TRBV7-2|TRBD2
ASSVDSGSFDEQY
>TRBV4-3|NA
ASSQERRVSGNTIY
>TRBV29-1|NA
SVGAEDNEQF
>TRBV2|TRBD1
ATSPGQGLWEAF
>TRBV4-2|TRBD1
ASSRDQGAPEAF
>TRBV7-3|TRBD1
ASNGGGNYGYT
>TRBV5-5|NA
ASSLLQYGNQPQH
>TRBV9|TRBD1
ASSRAGGQETQY
>TRBV27|NA
ASSLDFFSSYEQY
>TRBV19|TRBD2
ASQKLAGLYNEQF
>TRBV4-2|TRBD1
ASSPNRGTEAF
>TRBV7-3|TRBD1
VSSRDREETQY
>TRBV4-1|NA
ASSPTGMAEAF
>TRBV4-2|NA
ASSQEAVNEKLF
>TRBV28|TRBD1
ASTGGAGSLDTEAF
>TRBV29-1|TRBD1
SVGGQGPYEQY
>TRBV10-3|NA
AISDINQPQH
>TRBV13|TRBD2
ASSLRGLAGYEQY
>TRBV4-1|TRBD2
ASSPFSGRTDTQY
>TRBV2|TRBD2
ASSGRLAYEQY
>TRBV28|NA
ASSISGDGYT
>TRBV2|NA
ASSEDRAGNTIY
>TRBV4-2|TRBD1
ASSQEAGQGADEQY
>TRBV5-6|NA
ASSFLGGEKLF
>TRBV19|TRBD1
ASSIGQGGGYT
>TRBV12-5|NA
ASGPTAGPEAF
>TRBV30|TRBD1
AWGSQGAGTEAF
>TRBV27|NA
ASRPIQDLGTDTQY
>TRBV5-1|TRBD2
ASSREDSGVVDTQY
>TRBV11-2|TRBD2
ASDRGFSGAEQF
>TRBV5-1|TRBD2
ASSPAGGLLGETQY
>TRBV5-6|TRBD1
ASSLQGARSNQPQH
>TRBV29-1|NA
SVVSGSSEGQF
>TRBV29-1|NA
SLQGGGQWNEQF
>TRBV10-3|TRBD2
AIRADRSGGQGQETQY
>TRBV7-6|NA
ASSPGEELQYGTGELF